The clone carrying this T cell receptor (beta chain) was seen only once. Antigen specificity is unknown. The data were obtained in a study of cytomegalovirus exposure and HLA in healthy donors. Overall study results and limits: In a later analysis, at a false discovery rate of 0.05, roughly 17,000 TCR beta sequences matched HLA alleles. A classifier reportedly called cytomegalovirus status with high sensitivity and specificity.

Healthy bone marrow donors made up the cohort. 60 Vbeta and 13 Jbeta primers were used in PCR. Measured with immunoSEQ multiplex PCR; TCRdb has only the in-frame clones, and not every one. Counted here are 200,000 to 300,000 clones, more than 75% occurring once; the ten biggest clones make up about 0.25%. Looked up from germline, CDR1 is SNHLY and CDR2 is FYNNEI. Trimming took off 4 bases at V and 8 bases at J, with 14 bases between the two ends. The CDR3 consists of 13 residues. The sample was PBMCs. The receptor comes from a girl aged 2-15 years in good health and CMV-seronegative. The genes are TRBV2 and TRBJ1-2, with no clear D. CDR3 protein: CASSVAEVYGYTF. The CDR3 DNA reads as TGTGCCAGCAGTGTCGCAGAGGTCTACGGCTACACCTTC.